The 17 T cell receptor beta chains below all came from one sample that was sequenced in a study of memory B cells and T cells in multiple sclerosis. Separate sequencing covered autoproliferating (CFSE-dim) and non-proliferating (CFSE-high) T cells from stimulus-free culture. Pooled replicate wells came from some 50 million CFSE-labeled PBMCs cultured less than eight days without stimulus. Some clones are missing from TCRdb's copy, which holds only in-frame ones; the method was immunoSEQ multiplex PCR. Among under 50,000 clones, roughly 87% were seen once, and the ten largest hold around 1.1%. Their antigen targets remain unknown. The sample taken for sequencing was PBMCs from blood kept in culture. The receptors were sampled from a human donor with multiple sclerosis.

This clone was detected a few times. The chain is built from TRBV27 and TRBJ1-1; 11 bases are shared with TRBD1. Germline lookup yields CDR1 MNHEY and CDR2 SMNVEV (reference sequence). Trimming took 5 bases from V and 7 from J; bases not matched to a gene: 6. This CDR3 has 14 amino acids. CDR3: CASSIKGQGVEAFF. CDR3 in DNA: TGTGCCAGCAGTATAAAGGGACAGGGGGTTGAAGCTTTCTTT.

The V call is TRBV2, the J call TRBJ2-7; no definite D call. V was trimmed by 6 bases and J by 0 bases, leaving 6 bases between them. CDR3 length: 12 residues. Germline V CDR1 and CDR2: SNHLY, FYNNEI. As DNA, the CDR3 is TGTGCCAGCAGAAGCGACTCCTACGAGCAGTACTTC. Its translation: CASRSDSYEQYF.

This sequence joins TRBV4-1 and TRBJ2-5; TRBD1 aligns across 9 bases. The last part of the DNA fits TRBJ2-7 better; the J call may be wrong. Germline V gives CDR1 MGHRA, CDR2 YSYEKL. This CDR3 has 14 residues. This CDR3 is CASSLGTGTYEQYF. The CDR3 bases are TGCGCCAGCAGCCTGGGGACAGGGACCTACGAGCAGTACTTC.

This clone has only one observation. The V gene is TRBV27, the J gene TRBJ1-4; 7 positions match TRBD1. This CDR3 is 13 amino acids long. The J segment lost 6 bases and the V segment lost 10 bases, leaving 8 bases of the junction unmatched. Germline assignment: CDR1 MNHEY and CDR2 SMNVEV (reference sequence). The CDR3 protein is CATSRTGYEKLFF. In DNA form, the CDR3 reads TGTGCCACCTCCAGGACAGGTTATGAAAAACTGTTTTTT.

This clone was counted only a few times. The chain links TRBV7-9 to TRBJ1-2, with 7 bases fitting TRBD1. J lost 4 bases, V lost 5 bases, and 7 bases had no gene match. CDR1 is SEHNR, CDR2 FQNEAQ, per germline (reference sequence). CDR3 length: 14 residues. The CDR3 protein is CASSPSRDSYGYTF. The CDR3 DNA sequence: TGTGCCAGCAGCCCTAGTAGGGACAGCTATGGCTACACCTTC.

The gene calls are TRBV9 and TRBJ1-2; 7 positions match TRBD1. Germline loops: CDR1 SGDLS, CDR2 YYNGEE. CDR3 length: 14 residues. After removal of 4 bases from V and 3 bases from J, the junction contained 6 bases not matched to a gene. CDR3 in amino acids: CASSPGTADYGYTF. CDR3 in DNA: TGTGCCAGCAGCCCGGGGACAGCTGACTATGGCTACACCTTC.

This clone turned up a few times. V gene TRBV7-9 combines with J gene TRBJ2-7; D unresolved. Looked up from germline, CDR1 is SEHNR and CDR2 is FQNEAQ (reference sequence). V was pared by 0 bases and J by 3 bases, with 6 bases between. The CDR3 spans 13 residues. CDR3 residues: CASSLAVGYEQYF. CDR3 in DNA: TGTGCCAGCAGCTTAGCTGTCGGCTACGAGCAGTACTTC.

The genes are TRBV10-3 and TRBJ2-7, with TRBD1 matching 10 bases. Germline values: CDR1 ENHRY, CDR2 SYGVKD. The CDR3 extends over 12 amino acids. The V and J ends lost 10 bases and 2 bases, in that order; junction bases with no gene match: 2. The DNA for the CDR3 is TGTGCCACTGGACAGGGGGCCTACGAGCAGTACTTC. It specifies CATGQGAYEQYF.

This chain links TRBV25-1 with TRBJ2-6; D gene uncertain. Trimming pared 2 bases from V and 0 bases from J, leaving 5 bases between. The CDR3 runs 15 residues. Per the germline V gene, CDR1 is MGHDK and CDR2 is SYGVNS. CDR3: CASSEEVSGANVLTF. CDR3 bases: TGTGCCAGCAGTGAAGAAGTCTCTGGGGCCAACGTCCTGACTTTC.

V is TRBV6-5 and J is TRBJ2-7; D gene unclear. The CDR3 is 14 amino acids. Germline values: CDR1 MNHEY, CDR2 SVGAGI. Trimming removed 0 bases at V and 4 bases at J, with 10 bases between. CDR3 nucleotides: TGTGCCAGCAGTTACTCAGGGTCGGCTTACGAGCAGTACTTC. Protein: CASSYSGSAYEQYF.

The chain recombines TRBV7-2 with TRBJ1-6, with D unclear. V gave up 1 base and J gave up 12 bases, with 13 bases separating them. Germline values: CDR1 SGHTA, CDR2 FQGNSA. The CDR3 covers 14 residues. The CDR3 is CASSLGGSGVPLHF. CDR3 nucleotide sequence: TGTGCCAGCAGCTTAGGTGGTTCGGGTGTACCCCTCCACTTT.

The V and J genes are TRBV4-1 and TRBJ2-2; D is perhaps TRBD2 (7 bases). The length of the CDR3 is 15 residues. Germline V gene lookup returns CDR1 MGHRA and CDR2 YSYEKL. V lost 2 bases and J lost 6, with 13 bases in between. The DNA for the CDR3 is TGCGCCAGCAGCCAAAAGGGGGGGCCGCCCGGGGAGCTGTTTTTT. Residues: CASSQKGGPPGELFF.

V gene TRBV30 combines with J gene TRBJ1-1; D gene ambiguous. This CDR3 has 13 residues. Germline V gives CDR1 GTSNPN, CDR2 SVGIG (reference sequence). Trimming removed 0 bases from V and 6 bases from J, with 11 bases in between. CDR3: CAWSVRIIPEAFF. DNA for the CDR3: TGTGCCTGGAGTGTACGGATTATCCCTGAAGCTTTCTTT. Supplemented by reference TRBV30 and TRBJ1-1, the full variable domain reads SQTIHQWPATLVQPVGSPLSLECTVEGTSNPNLYWYRQAAGRGLQLLFYSVGIGQISSEVPQNLSASRPQDRQFILSSKKLLLSDSGFYLCAWSVRIIPEAFFGQGTRLTVV.

The rearrangement uses TRBV10-3 and TRBJ1-2; D gene uncertain. Trimming took off 5 bases at V and 4 bases at J, with 14 bases between the two ends. Germline V CDR1 and CDR2: ENHRY, SYGVKD. The CDR3 runs to 14 residues. In DNA, the CDR3 is TGTGCCATCAGTCAGGCCTTATCCACCTATGGCTACACCTTC. Protein sequence: CAISQALSTYGYTF.

The chain combines TRBV30 with TRBJ1-2; D not resolved. This CDR3 contains 13 residues. Trimming removed 3 bases at V and 4 bases at J, with 12 bases between. Germline CDR1 GTSNPN, CDR2 SVGIG (reference sequence). In DNA, the CDR3 is TGTGCCTGGAGCCCGCGGGTCCGCTATGGCTACACCTTC. Encoded protein: CAWSPRVRYGYTF.

V gene TRBV5-6 combines with J gene TRBJ2-7; D is ambiguous. Germline V lookup: CDR1 SGHDT, CDR2 YYEEEE. The CDR3 covers 12 residues. Trimming shortened V by 1 base and J by 3 bases, and 5 bases separated the two germline ends. CDR3 amino acids: CASSLFGYEQYF. For the CDR3, the DNA is TGTGCCAGCAGCTTGTTCGGCTACGAGCAGTACTTC.

In its sample, this clone was seen once. The chain employs TRBV29-1 and TRBJ1-3; D is possibly TRBD1 (6 bases). Germline CDR1 reads SQVTM; CDR2 reads ANQGSEA. V dropped 4 bases and J dropped 2 bases, with 12 bases sitting between them. This CDR3 has 14 amino acids. The DNA for the CDR3 is TGCAGCGTTGCTAGGGGGAACGCTGGAAACACCATATATTTT. It is translated as CSVARGNAGNTIYF.